The sequence of this T cell receptor beta chain was determined in a study of blood T cell repertoires in COVID-19. Trimming took 0 bases from V and 4 from J, leaving 10 bases between them. The CDR3 consists of 14 residues. The germline CDR1 and CDR2 sequences are SGHRS and YFSETQ. Authors' data handling: Reference gene primer amplification in the assay estimated nucleated cell counts. Measured with immunoSEQ multiplex PCR; TCRdb has only the in-frame clones, and not every one. Clonal size and the V and J genes are those of that table, whereas D and trimming came from the DNA. Found here are under 250,000 clones, 80% to 95% of them singletons; the top ten hold 0.82%.

The receptor's source is a man in his sixties with COVID-19, enrolled during active disease. Sample: peripheral blood. This chain uses TRBV5-1 with TRBJ1-1, with a weak D call TRBD1 (5 bases). CDR3 nucleotide sequence: TGCGCCAGCAGCTTGGGGGGCCCCTCCACTGAAGCTTTCTTT. Protein: CASSLGGPSTEAFF.